The clone carrying this TCR beta chain was counted between two and nine times. The CDR3 runs to 15 residues. Looked up from germline, CDR1 is LGHNA and CDR2 is YSLEER. Trimming cost V 2 bases and J 8 bases; bases outside gene matches: 9. The sample originates from a study of blood T cell repertoires in COVID-19. Overall study context: Material from acute and convalescent COVID-19 was sourced from the United States, Italy and Spain. In each case, the material was cDNA or gDNA derived from T cells, B-cell-depleted T cells, or PBMCs.

Original methodology: Reference gene primer amplification yielded estimated nucleated cell counts. This table comes from immunoSEQ multiplex PCR, and its TCRdb copy is limited to in-frame clones, with some not included. Clone size and V and J calls were adopted from that table, with D and trimming inferred from the DNA. The top ten hold about 6% of the sample, which has some 240,000 clones, around 90% seen once. Source material: peripheral blood. This sequence originates from a man in his fifties or sixties who had recovered from COVID-19. The V and J genes are TRBV4-3 and TRBJ2-1; 7 nucleotides line up with TRBD2. CDR3 nucleotides: TGCGCCAGCAGCCAAAGGGAGGGAGAAGTTGATGAGCAGTTCTTC. Residues: CASSQREGEVDEQFF.